The clone carrying this T cell receptor beta chain was counted a few times. It was with a sample-barcoded 5' primer and a J-beta primer mix that a second PCR of roughly 7 to 12 cycles was run. TCRdb re-derived calls from the 5' RACE reads in MiXCR, one entry per CDR3 protein. Of around 780,000 distinct CDR3 sequences listed, 25% to 30% are singletons. This specimen belongs to a study of blood T cells in healthy people across ages. The sample, 9 to 10 milliliters of peripheral blood, was drawn from each donor. This CDR3 spans 11 amino acids. Germline-derived CDR1 and CDR2 are SGHAT and FQNNGV. V dropped 4 bases and J dropped 7 bases, with 5 bases sitting between them. The same specimen was also included in a second study, on T cells of mothers and their children. That source notes: Added by the second PCR's M1S primer were sample barcodes and 2-4 random nucleotides. From each mother came over 8.5 million TCR beta CDR3 reads, and from each child came 3 million to 3.5 million. Whether related or unrelated, pairs show similar shaping of TCR recombination output by thymic selection.

The source is a boy between 10 and 17 years old in good health. This chain connects TRBV11-2 to TRBJ2-1; D is unresolved. What was sequenced was blood. The CDR3 reads CASSWVNEQFF. The CDR3 DNA sequence: TGTGCCAGCAGCTGGGTAAATGAGCAGTTCTTC.